This T cell receptor beta chain was observed in a study of T cell repertoires in cytomegalovirus infection. Study-wide background: Matching HLA type, along with CMV infection, was indicated by public TCR beta signatures. Points from the study as a whole: Ex vivo responses were dominated by HLA-C-restricted CMV-specific TCR beta clonotypes.

Using its own MiXCR run on the reads, TCRdb lists one record per CDR3 protein. Among about 180,000 distinct CDR3 sequences, around an eighth were seen once, and the ten largest hold 25% to 30%. Details on this clonotype: Antigen specificity is unknown. This clone may be a read error of a much larger clone one base away. The CDR3 does not close with the conserved phenylalanine or tryptophan, likely indicating a read error.

Sequencing input: PBMCs. This sequence was found in a human donor in good health (CMV status not recorded). Some clones in this sample may be carry-over from other donors' samples.

The CDR3 here is CASTDSVSGNTIYL. As DNA, the CDR3 is TGTGCCAGTACGGACAGCGTCTCTGGAAACACCATATATCTT. The J gene is TRBJ1-3, the V gene TRBV7-9, with D possibly TRBD1 on 6 matching bases. Germline V lookup: CDR1 SEHNR, CDR2 FQNEAQ (reference sequence). The CDR3 contains 14 residues. Trimming took off 9 bases at V and 0 bases at J, with 12 bases between the two ends.